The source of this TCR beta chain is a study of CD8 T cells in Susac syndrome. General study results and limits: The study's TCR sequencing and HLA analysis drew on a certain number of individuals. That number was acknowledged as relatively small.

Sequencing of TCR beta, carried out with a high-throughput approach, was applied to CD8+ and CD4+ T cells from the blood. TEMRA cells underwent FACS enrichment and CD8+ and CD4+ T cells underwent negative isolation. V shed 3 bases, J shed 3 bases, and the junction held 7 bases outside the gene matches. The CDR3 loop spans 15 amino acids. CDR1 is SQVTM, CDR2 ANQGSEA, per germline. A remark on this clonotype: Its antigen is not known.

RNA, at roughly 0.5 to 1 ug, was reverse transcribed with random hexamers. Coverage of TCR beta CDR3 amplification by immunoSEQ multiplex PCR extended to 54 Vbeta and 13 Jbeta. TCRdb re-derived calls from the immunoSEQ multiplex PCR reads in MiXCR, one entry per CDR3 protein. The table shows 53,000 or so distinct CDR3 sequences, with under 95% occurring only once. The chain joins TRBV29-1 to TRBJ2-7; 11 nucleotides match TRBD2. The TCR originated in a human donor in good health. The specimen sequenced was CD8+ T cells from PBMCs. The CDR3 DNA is TGCAGCGTTGAGGGGCTAGCGGGAGGCCTCTACGAGCAGTACTTC. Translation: CSVEGLAGGLYEQYF.